The 6 T cell receptor beta chains below come from one sample, sequenced in a study of blood T cell repertoires in COVID-19. Assay used: immunoSEQ multiplex PCR; TCRdb lists only in-frame clones, some missing. Among around 240,000 clones listed, about 86% were seen once. The sample comprised peripheral blood. These receptors all come from a woman under 40 who had recovered from COVID-19.

The J gene is TRBJ2-7, the V gene TRBV19; D might be TRBD1 (6 bases). The germline V gene has CDR1 LNHDA and CDR2 SQIVND (reference sequence). The CDR3 runs 13 residues. Trimming took off 0 bases at V and 6 bases at J, with 9 bases between the two ends. As DNA, the CDR3 is TGTGCCAGTAGTATAGAGGGGGCGTCCGAGCAGTACTTC. This gives the protein CASSIEGASEQYF.

This clone was seen only a few times. The J gene is TRBJ2-3, the V gene TRBV29-1; D is unclear. Trimming removed 5 bases from V and 3 bases from J, with 15 bases in between. The germline V gene encodes CDR1 SQVTM and CDR2 ANQGSEA. This CDR3 region has 14 residues. CDR3 sequence reads: CSVMTPSVTDTQYF. CDR3 sequence (DNA): TGCAGCGTTATGACTCCTTCTGTGACAGATACGCAGTATTTT.

The chain joins TRBV28 to TRBJ2-7, with 8 positions matching TRBD1. The CDR3 is 17 amino acids. Trimming removed 7 bases from V and 7 bases from J; junction bases left unmatched: 21. Germline V gene lookup returns CDR1 MDHEN and CDR2 SYDVKM. The CDR3 DNA follows: TGTGCCAGCACCGAAAGGGGCGTAAGACAGGGGCTACGAGAGCAGTACTTC. As protein: CASTERGVRQGLREQYF.

The V gene is TRBV9, the J gene TRBJ2-3; 8 bases align to TRBD1. Germline V gene sequence: CDR1 SGDLS, CDR2 YYNGEE. Trimming cost V 4 bases and J 12 bases; bases outside gene matches: 7. The CDR3 is 12 amino acids. CDR3 DNA: TGTGCCAGCAGCCCGGGACAGGAAACTCAGTATTTT. The encoded protein is CASSPGQETQYF.

The J gene is TRBJ2-1, the V gene TRBV10-3; D gene ambiguous. Germline values: CDR1 ENHRY, CDR2 SYGVKD. Between the trimmed V and J ends, which lost 7 bases and 6 bases, there was a span of 10 bases. CDR3 length equals 12 residues. CDR3 nucleotide sequence: TGTGCCATCAAGACTCAGTCCAATGAGCAGTTCTTC. Amino acids: CAIKTQSNEQFF.

The chain combines TRBV9 with TRBJ2-1, with D maybe TRBD2 (6 bases). Germline values: CDR1 SGDLS, CDR2 YYNGEE. The length of the CDR3 is 13 residues. Trimming removed 3 bases at V and 5 bases at J, with 9 bases between. The CDR3 DNA reads as TGTGCCAGCAGCGAGGGCGGGGACAATGAGCAGTTCTTC. Translating it yields CASSEGGDNEQFF.